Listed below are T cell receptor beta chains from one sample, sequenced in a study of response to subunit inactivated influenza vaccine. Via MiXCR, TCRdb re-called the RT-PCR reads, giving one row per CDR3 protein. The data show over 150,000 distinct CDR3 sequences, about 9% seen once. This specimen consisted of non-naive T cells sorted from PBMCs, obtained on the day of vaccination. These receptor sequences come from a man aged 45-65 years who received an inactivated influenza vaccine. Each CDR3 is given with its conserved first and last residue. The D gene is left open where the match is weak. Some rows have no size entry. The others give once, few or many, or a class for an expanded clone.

TGTGCCAGCAGGCGGATGCAGGGCGCCGAGCAGTACTTC CASRRMQGAEQYF NA NA TRBJ2-7 TRBV27
TGTGCCAGCAGTGAATCTTGGGAATACGAGCAGTACTTC CASSESWEYEQYF NA few TRBJ2-7 TRBV2
TGTGCCAGCAGTCAGGGATTTCCCTACGAGCAGTACTTC CASSQGFPYEQYF NA few TRBJ2-7 TRBV6-1
TGTGCCAGCAGTTTAGTGGCGGGGACCGAGCAGTACTTC CASSLVAGTEQYF NA NA TRBJ2-7 TRBV12-3/TRBV12-4
TGTGCCAGCGAGGACAGGTATCGCAATCAGCCCCACCATTTT CASEDRYRNQPHHF TRBD1 NA TRBJ1-5 TRBV6-1
TGTGCCAGCAGTTTAGGGGACTTGGGGTACCAAGAGGCCCAGTACTTC CASSLGDLGYQEAQYF NA NA TRBJ2-5 TRBV12-3/TRBV12-4
TGTGCCACCAGCAGAGGCGGGAGCGGCTACGAGCAGTACTTC CATSRGGSGYEQYF TRBD2 once TRBJ2-7 TRBV15
TGTGCCAGCAGCCAAGATTATGCAGATACGCAGTATTTT CASSQDYADTQYF NA many TRBJ2-3 TRBV4-2
TGCAGTGCACCGGGACAGGGTCGGGCAGAGACCCAGTACTTC CSAPGQGRAETQYF TRBD1 NA TRBJ2-5 TRBV20-1
TGTGCCATCTTGTTTTCCAAGGGCGGGTCTTTACACTCCTACGAGCAGTACTTC CAILFSKGGSLHSYEQYF NA NA TRBJ2-7 TRBV10-3
TGTGCCAGCAGTGTAGAAGCGAATCAGCCCCAGCATTTT CASSVEANQPQHF NA NA TRBJ1-5 TRBV2
TGTGCCAGCAGTCCAAGGGGGGGAGATACGCAGTATTTT CASSPRGGDTQYF NA many TRBJ2-3 TRBV12-3/TRBV12-4
TGTGCCAGCAGCCCGCCGTCCGCGGGAGGTGGCAATGAGCAGTTCTTC CASSPPSAGGGNEQFF TRBD2 many TRBJ2-1 TRBV7-9
TGTGCCAGCAGGAGGACAGGGGGCTTTAATTCACCCCTCCACTTT CASRRTGGFNSPLHF TRBD1 few TRBJ1-6 TRBV27
TGTGCCAGCAGTCAGCTCCGGGGAAACCAAGAGACCCAGTACTTC CASSQLRGNQETQYF NA NA TRBJ2-5 TRBV6-1
TGTGCCAGCAGCTGGGACATCTCTGGAAACACCATATATTTT CASSWDISGNTIYF NA few TRBJ1-3 TRBV11-2
TGTGCCAGCAGCGCGACAGGGAGCAGGGCCGGGGAGCTGTTTTTT CASSATGSRAGELFF TRBD1 NA TRBJ2-2 TRBV5-6
TGTGCCAGCAGCTTGAGCCTAGCGGGGGCCACGCAGTATTTT CASSLSLAGATQYF TRBD2 NA TRBJ2-3 TRBV5-6
TGCAGCGTTGAAGCAATCGGGCGGGGGGGCCGGACAGATACGCAGTATTTT CSVEAIGRGGRTDTQYF TRBD2 many TRBJ2-3 TRBV29-1
TGCGCCAGCAGCCAGTGGACAGGCGTTTTCACGGGCCAGTACTTC CASSQWTGVFTGQYF TRBD1 many TRBJ2-7 TRBV4-3
TGTGCCAGCAGCCCAGGACTAGCGGGAGTGGTACTGTTCTTC CASSPGLAGVVLFF TRBD2 few TRBJ2-1 TRBV3-1
TGTGCCAGCAGTTCAGGACAGGGGAGGGGCCTCGAGCAGTACTTC CASSSGQGRGLEQYF TRBD1 NA TRBJ2-7 TRBV6-5
TGCAGCGTTGGGAGACAGGGGAACACTGAAGCTTTCTTT CSVGRQGNTEAFF TRBD1 many TRBJ1-1 TRBV29-1
TGCGCCAGCAGCCCCATGGGCGGGACAGAGTACAATGAGCAGTTCTTC CASSPMGGTEYNEQFF NA few TRBJ2-1 TRBV5-1
TGTGCCAGCAGCTTAGGTTCCGGGCGCCTCTATGGCTACACCTTC CASSLGSGRLYGYTF NA few TRBJ1-2 TRBV5-6
TGTGCCAGCAGCTTATACGGGAGGGCCGGTAACGAGCAGTACTTC CASSLYGRAGNEQYF TRBD2 many TRBJ2-7 TRBV7-2
TGCGCCAGCAGTGTGGAGGGGTCGAACACCGGGGAGCTGTTTTTT CASSVEGSNTGELFF NA NA TRBJ2-2 TRBV5-1
TGCAGCGTTGACGGACAGGGCGAGCAGTACTTC CSVDGQGEQYF TRBD1 few TRBJ2-7 TRBV29-1
TGTGCCACCAGCAGACGGACTAGCGGGAGGGCCGACGAGCAGTACTTC CATSRRTSGRADEQYF TRBD2 many TRBJ2-7 TRBV15
TGTGCCAGCACCGCAGTACACATCAAGTATGGCTACACCTTC CASTAVHIKYGYTF NA few TRBJ1-2 TRBV28
TGTGCCAGCAGCTTCGACAGCCACAATCAGCCCCAGCATTTT CASSFDSHNQPQHF NA NA TRBJ1-5 TRBV7-2
TGCAGTGCTAAACCGACAGGGGTGGGCACTGAAGCTTTCTTT CSAKPTGVGTEAFF TRBD1 many TRBJ1-1 TRBV20-1
TGTGCCAGCAGCTTAGGATTCACAAGTAATTCACCCCTCCACTTT CASSLGFTSNSPLHF NA few TRBJ1-6 TRBV7-2
TGTGCGGGTTCAGCGGGGGGGCTCGGGGAGCTGTTTTTT CAGSAGGLGELFF TRBD2 NA TRBJ2-2 TRBV7-2
TGTGCCAGCAGCGCCAACAGGGGGAGGAAAGATACGCAGTATTTT CASSANRGRKDTQYF TRBD1 NA TRBJ2-3 TRBV7-9
TGTGCCAGCAGCCAAAGGACTAGCGGGAGCCTCTACAATGAGCAGTTCTTC CASSQRTSGSLYNEQFF TRBD2 few TRBJ2-1 TRBV4-2
TGTGCCAGCAGTCCCCCGGGGAGAGGGGGGGCTTTCGGAGCTTTCTTT CASSPPGRGGAFGAFF NA NA TRBJ1-1 TRBV7-9
TGCGCCAGCAGCCAAGATTCAGGGACTTACAATGAGCAGTTCTTC CASSQDSGTYNEQFF NA NA TRBJ2-1 TRBV4-3
TGTGCCAGCAGCCCTAGCGGGGTGCAAGAGACCCAGTACTTC CASSPSGVQETQYF TRBD2 many TRBJ2-5 TRBV7-2
TGTGCCAGCAGTTTAGGGTGGACTAGCGGGGGAGAAGAGACCCAGTACTTC CASSLGWTSGGEETQYF TRBD2 NA TRBJ2-5 TRBV12-3/TRBV12-4
TGCAGCGTTTCGTACAGATCCTCCTACAATGAGCAGTTCTTC CSVSYRSSYNEQFF NA NA TRBJ2-1 TRBV29-1
TGTGCCAGCAGTGCGGACAGGGGGCAGTACAATGAGCAGTTCTTC CASSADRGQYNEQFF TRBD1 few TRBJ2-1 TRBV12-3/TRBV12-4
TGTGCCAGCAGTCCTTTAGCGGTCAATCAGCCCCAGCATTTT CASSPLAVNQPQHF NA NA TRBJ1-5 TRBV6-2/TRBV6-3
TGTGCCAGCAGTAACAATGAAAAACTGTTTTTT CASSNNEKLFF NA few TRBJ1-4 TRBV6-5
TGCAGCGTAAGGCTCCCCCGGAGCGGGGGGAACAATGAGCAGTTCTTC CSVRLPRSGGNNEQFF TRBD2 many TRBJ2-1 TRBV29-1
TGTGCCAGCAGCTTAGCAGGGGCCGATGAGCAGTTCTTC CASSLAGADEQFF NA many TRBJ2-1 TRBV7-9
TGTGCCAGCAGCTTCGGGTCGGGGAGAATCTACGAGCAGTACTTC CASSFGSGRIYEQYF NA few TRBJ2-7 TRBV7-2
TGTGCCAGCAGCCAAGAATGGTATAGCTCCTACAATGAGCAGTTCTTC CASSQEWYSSYNEQFF NA NA TRBJ2-1 TRBV4-2
TGTGCCAGCAGCCCACATAGCGGGAGGGCCCTCAATGAGCAGTTCTTC CASSPHSGRALNEQFF TRBD2 many TRBJ2-1 TRBV7-7
TGTGCCAGCAGACAGGACTACTCCTCCTACAATGAGCAGTTCTTC CASRQDYSSYNEQFF NA few TRBJ2-1 TRBV4-2
TGCAGTGCTAAAGGGACAGGGGACGTCGAGACCCAGTACTTC CSAKGTGDVETQYF TRBD1 many TRBJ2-5 TRBV20-1
TGTGCCAGCAGTTTACCGGGACTAGCGGGGGACAATGAGCAGTTCTTC CASSLPGLAGDNEQFF TRBD2 NA TRBJ2-1 TRBV28
TGTGCCAGCAGTTGGAGTAGGGCGGGAGAGACCCAGTACTTC CASSWSRAGETQYF NA many TRBJ2-5 TRBV27
TGTGCCAGCCTACTTCCGGGGAAGAGCGGGGAGCTGTTTTTT CASLLPGKSGELFF NA NA TRBJ2-2 TRBV7-9
TGTGCCAGCAGCTTTCTCCTCTCAGATACGCAGTATTTT CASSFLLSDTQYF NA many TRBJ2-3 TRBV7-3
TGTGCCAGCAGCCCCTACGGGCGGGGGAGTATCCCCTACGAGCAGTACTTC CASSPYGRGSIPYEQYF TRBD2 NA TRBJ2-7 TRBV7-2
TGTGCCACCAGTGAGCGGGGGGCAGGGGATCAGCCCCAGCATTTT CATSERGAGDQPQHF NA few TRBJ1-5 TRBV24-1
TGTGCCAGCAGTGAAGGGCAGAGCTCTGGAAACACCATATATTTT CASSEGQSSGNTIYF NA few TRBJ1-3 TRBV6-1